What follows are 4 T cell receptor beta chains derived from one specimen sequenced in a study of T and B cells in COVID-19 patients (dated by TCRdb to 2018 to 2021). Sequencing relied on an Illumina MiSeq. Multiplex PCR with BIOMED2 TRB-A/B primer pools was used to amplify TRB rearrangements. TCRdb handled the public reads itself, with Q25 trimming in fastp and clone calling in MiXCR, and kept productive beta chains. Rows with a matching CDR3 protein are joined into one entry that keeps the most common DNA and genes. This sample gives 7,500 to 9,500 distinct CDR3 sequences in total; around 33% of them show up just once. The ten top clones hold roughly 23% of the sample. Genomic DNA extracted from blood, in amounts of about 240-550 ng, served as the starting material for amplifying TRB repertoires. Material for sequencing was blood. These TCRs come from a human donor who had recovered from COVID-19.

The CDR3 DNA follows: TGCAGTGCGGGGACTTCTACCCTCGTCATGGAGACCCAGTACTTC. Protein product: CSAGTSTLVMETQYF. The chain uses TRBV20-1 and TRBJ2-5, with D perhaps matching TRBD2 (6 bases). The CDR3 is 15 amino acids. Trimming left V 6 bases short and J 5 bases short, with 22 bases between. Germline CDR1 and CDR2: DFQATT and SNEGSKA (reference sequence).

By sample share, this clonotype is medium-sized. The CDR3 nucleotides read TGTGCCAGCAGCTTATCTCGGACGGGACCCAAGTACTTC. Protein product: CASSLSRTGPKYF. The chain links TRBV5-6 to TRBJ2-5; either TRBD1 or TRBD2 may supply D (5 bases each). Trimming left V 2 bases short and J 12 bases short, with 17 bases between. The CDR3 loop spans 13 amino acids. From germline, CDR1 is SGHDT and CDR2 YYEEEE.

This clonotype qualifies as medium-sized. This chain links TRBV18 with TRBJ2-5; 10 bases align to TRBD2. This CDR3 contains 16 residues. The J segment lost 1 base and the V segment lost 2 bases, leaving 4 bases of the junction unmatched. Germline-derived CDR1 and CDR2 are KGHSH and LQKENI. The chain's CDR3 is CASSPWLAGAQETQYF. CDR3 DNA sequence: TGTGCCAGCTCACCATGGCTAGCGGGGGCCCAAGAGACCCAGTACTTC.

This chain links TRBV6-6 with TRBJ1-5; D is ambiguous. Trimming removed 4 bases from V and 3 bases from J, with 13 bases in between. The CDR3 is 15 residues long. CDR1 and CDR2 from the germline V gene are MNHNY and SVGAGI (reference sequence). The CDR3 DNA follows: TGTGCCAGCAGTTCAACGGACGGTCCCAATCAGCCCCAGCATTTT. Translated, it gives CASSSTDGPNQPQHF.